A selection of T cell receptor beta chains follows, all from one sample in a study of T cells after yellow fever vaccination. TCRdb processed the 5' RACE reads anew with MiXCR; each CDR3 protein has one entry. The sample records 610,000 or so distinct CDR3 sequences, 9% to 15% being singletons. The sequencing used PBMCs, collected on the day of the yellow fever booster vaccination. These receptors originate from a man aged 25 to 40 who received the YFV17D yellow fever vaccine. Each CDR3 is given with its conserved first and last residue. The D gene is left open where the match is weak. Size is stated for part of the rows, as once, few or many counts, or as a class when the clone is expanded.

v_gene: TRBV12-3/TRBV12-4; len: 16; d_gene: TRBD2; abundance: few; j_gene: TRBJ2-3; CDR3nt: TGTGCCAGCAGTTTTGTAACTAGCGGGAGACCAGATACGCAGTATTTT; CDR3aa: CASSFVTSGRPDTQYF
v_gene: TRBV12-5; len: 18; d_gene: NA; abundance: NA; j_gene: TRBJ2-6; CDR3nt: TGTGCTAGTGGTTTGGTGCAACAGGTTCTGTCCGGGGCCAACGTCCTGACTTTC; CDR3aa: CASGLVQQVLSGANVLTF
v_gene: TRBV24-1; len: 16; d_gene: NA; abundance: many; j_gene: TRBJ2-1; CDR3nt: TGTGCCACCAGTGACTCCACAGGAGGAAATAGAAATGAGCAGTTCTTC; CDR3aa: CATSDSTGGNRNEQFF
v_gene: TRBV4-3; len: 14; d_gene: NA; abundance: few; j_gene: TRBJ2-2; CDR3nt: TGCGCCAGCAGCCAAGAAACAACAACCCGGGAGCTGTTTTTT; CDR3aa: CASSQETTTRELFF
v_gene: TRBV7-3; len: 16; d_gene: TRBD2; abundance: few; j_gene: TRBJ2-3; CDR3nt: TGTGCCAGCAGCTTAACGGCGGGAGTGGTTAGAGATACGCAGTATTTT; CDR3aa: CASSLTAGVVRDTQYF
v_gene: TRBV25-1; len: 15; d_gene: NA; abundance: once; j_gene: TRBJ2-5; CDR3nt: TGTGCCAGCAGTGAAACAGGGAAGTTTGAGGAGACCCAGTACTTC; CDR3aa: CASSETGKFEETQYF
v_gene: TRBV29-1; len: 15; d_gene: NA; abundance: NA; j_gene: TRBJ2-2; CDR3nt: TGCAGCGTTGAAAGGCAATGGGGGGACACCGGGGAGCTGTTTTTT; CDR3aa: CSVERQWGDTGELFF
v_gene: TRBV5-1; len: 19; d_gene: TRBD1; abundance: NA; j_gene: TRBJ2-6; CDR3nt: TGCGCCAGCAGCTTGGCGGGCGGGACAGGGTCGTCCCTGGCCAACGTCCTGACTTTC; CDR3aa: CASSLAGGTGSSLANVLTF
v_gene: TRBV4-3; len: 15; d_gene: TRBD2; abundance: NA; j_gene: TRBJ2-5; CDR3nt: TGCGCCAGCAGCCGCCAGACTAGCGGGGGGGAGACCCAGTACTTC; CDR3aa: CASSRQTSGGETQYF
v_gene: TRBV6-2/TRBV6-3; len: 13; d_gene: NA; abundance: NA; j_gene: TRBJ2-1; CDR3nt: TGTGCCAGCAGTTACGCTAGCTGGGGTGAGCAGTTCTTC; CDR3aa: CASSYASWGEQFF
v_gene: TRBV29-1; len: 14; d_gene: NA; abundance: few; j_gene: TRBJ1-5; CDR3nt: TGCAGCCCCTCCAAGGAGAACCCCTATCAGCCCCAGCATTTT; CDR3aa: CSPSKENPYQPQHF